This paragraph covers one TCR beta chain sequence. Its binding antigen is unknown. Per-base quality was not reported, and no clone a single base away is much larger than it. The sample belongs to a study of early T cells in non-severe SARS-CoV-2 infection (dated by TCRdb to the early 2020s). Study-level background: TCR sequencing used bulk RNA from unsorted whole blood, so alpha and beta chains could not be paired. The research as a whole found: VDJdb matching was skewed toward anti-spike CD8 responses and likely underestimated virus-specific expansions by missing private and CD4 specificities.

The library was built by means of 5' RACE. The sequencing machine was a NextSeq 500. To correct for sequencing error and PCR bias, the TCR library protocol tagged individual cDNA molecules with unique molecular identifiers. Both TCR alpha and beta chains were sequenced, and tight co-correlation was observed between alpha and beta sequence abundances in each sample. Per the source publication's procedure: V gene, J gene and CDR3 annotation of TCR sequences was performed with Decombinator V4. Expanded TCRs were defined as changing significantly between any two time points under a Poisson model with p below 0.0001. Abundances of TCRs were expressed as counts per million after normalisation to the total number of TCRs sequenced in each sample. TRAV1-2 paired with TRAJ12, TRAJ20 or TRAJ33 defined MAIT TCRs, while TRAV10 paired with TRAJ18 defined iNKT TCRs. VDJdb, accessed on 1 November 2021, was searched for TCRs annotated for CMV, EBV and SARS-CoV-2, and TCRs annotated for more than one antigen were excluded. TCRdb took the public reads, trimmed them with fastp at Q25, ran MiXCR for clone calling and kept in-frame beta chains. One record per CDR3 amino acid sequence lists the most common genes and DNA. What appears here as the V and J calls and clone size reflects TCRdb's work, not the paper's. This sample is represented by around 55,000 distinct CDR3 sequences; roughly an eighth of them were singletons. Less than 4.5% of the sample is taken by the ten largest.

Clipping removes 2 bases from V and 4 bases from J, with 8 as the unmatched junction base count. The germline V gene gives CDR1 as SGHRS and CDR2 as YFSETQ. The CDR3 covers 16 residues, taking in both the cysteine and the phenylalanine. Only CDR3 DNA is held: 48 bases, read in frame from base 1. A case-control design nested within a healthcare worker cohort in London, UK, was used, with weekly nasopharyngeal swab PCR tests and blood sampling performed. Healthcare workers were enrolled in the week of the UK lockdown, from 23 to 31 March 2020, and were followed every week for up to roughly 16 weeks. Recombination joined TRBV5-1 with TRBJ2-7; the central 11 bases match TRBD2. The clonotype was recovered from an adult who was a healthcare worker with PCR-confirmed SARS-CoV-2 infection or an uninfected control (not recorded which). Material for sequencing was whole blood. The encoded CDR3 is CASSFQLAGVTYEQYF. The nucleotide sequence reads as follows: TGCGCCAGCAGCTTTCAACTAGCGGGAGTGACTTACGAGCAGTACTTC.